This T cell receptor beta chain was sequenced in a study of shared clonotypes between healthy human individuals. In the authors' methods: Junction-only immunoSEQ data arrived without quality scores, meaning filtering differed. Produced via immunoSEQ multiplex PCR; TCRdb's table is partial and in-frame only. D and trimming were read from the DNA, whereas the V and J calls and clone size are those reported in that table. The sample consists of approximately 980,000 clones, 76% of them appearing once. Looked up from germline, CDR1 is MNHNS and CDR2 is SASEGT. V shed 6 bases and J shed 5 bases, with 13 bases lying between them. CDR3 length: 14 amino acids. Findings and limits, study-wide: Compared with memory subsets, naive subsets generally had larger estimated richness.

There are many counts of this clone. Its specificity is unknown. V usage is TRBV6-1 and J usage is TRBJ1-4; D possibly corresponds to TRBD1 (5 bases). The sequencing input was memory CD4+ T cells sorted from blood. The sample's subset: CD45RA-negative fraction. This clonotype originated in a man younger than 35 in good health. CDR3 sequence reads: CASSRGSANEKLFF. In DNA form, the CDR3 reads TGTGCCAGCAGCCGGGGCTCGGCGAATGAAAAACTGTTTTTT.